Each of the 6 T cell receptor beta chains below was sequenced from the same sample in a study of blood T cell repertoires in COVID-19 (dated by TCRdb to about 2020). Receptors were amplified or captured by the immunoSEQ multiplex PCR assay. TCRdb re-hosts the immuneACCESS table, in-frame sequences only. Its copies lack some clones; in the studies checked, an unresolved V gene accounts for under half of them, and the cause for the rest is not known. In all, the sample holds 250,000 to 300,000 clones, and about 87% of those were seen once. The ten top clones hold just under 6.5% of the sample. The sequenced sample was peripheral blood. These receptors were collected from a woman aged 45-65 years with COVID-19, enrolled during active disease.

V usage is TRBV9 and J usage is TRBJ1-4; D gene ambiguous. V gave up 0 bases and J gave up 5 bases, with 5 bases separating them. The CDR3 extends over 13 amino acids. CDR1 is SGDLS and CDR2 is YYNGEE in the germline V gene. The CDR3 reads CASSVGGNEKLFF. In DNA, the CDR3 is TGTGCCAGCAGCGTAGGCGGGAATGAAAAACTGTTTTTT.

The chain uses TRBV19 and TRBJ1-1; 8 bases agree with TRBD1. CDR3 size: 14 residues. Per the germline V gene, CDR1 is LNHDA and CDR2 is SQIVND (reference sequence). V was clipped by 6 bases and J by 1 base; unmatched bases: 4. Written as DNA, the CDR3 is TGTGCCAGTAGGACAGGGGCCGGGAACACTGAAGCTTTCTTT. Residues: CASRTGAGNTEAFF.

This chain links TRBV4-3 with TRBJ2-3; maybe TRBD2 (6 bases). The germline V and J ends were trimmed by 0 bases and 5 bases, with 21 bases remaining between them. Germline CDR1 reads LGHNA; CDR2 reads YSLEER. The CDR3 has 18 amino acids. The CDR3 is CASSQDRAGRHTRDTQYF. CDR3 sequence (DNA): TGCGCCAGCAGCCAAGATCGGGCAGGGAGGCACACACGAGATACGCAGTATTTT.

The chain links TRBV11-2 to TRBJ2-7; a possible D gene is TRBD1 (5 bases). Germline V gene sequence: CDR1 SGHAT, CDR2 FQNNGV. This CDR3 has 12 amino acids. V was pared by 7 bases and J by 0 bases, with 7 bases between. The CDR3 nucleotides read TGTGCCAGCAAGGGGTTCTCCTACGAGCAGTACTTC. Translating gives CASKGFSYEQYF.

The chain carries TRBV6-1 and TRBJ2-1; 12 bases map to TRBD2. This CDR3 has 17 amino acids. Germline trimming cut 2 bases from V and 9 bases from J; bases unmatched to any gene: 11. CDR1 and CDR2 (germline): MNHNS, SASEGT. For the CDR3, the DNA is TGTGCCAGCAGTGAACGCCCCCTAGCGGGAGGGTTCGGTGAGCAGTTCTTC. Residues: CASSERPLAGGFGEQFF.

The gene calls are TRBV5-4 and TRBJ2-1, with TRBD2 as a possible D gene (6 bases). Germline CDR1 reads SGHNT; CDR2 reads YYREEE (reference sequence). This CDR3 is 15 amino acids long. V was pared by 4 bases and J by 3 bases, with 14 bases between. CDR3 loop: CASSTGRGFYNEQFF. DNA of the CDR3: TGTGCCAGCAGCACGGGACGGGGGTTCTACAATGAGCAGTTCTTC.